A selection of T cell receptor beta chains follows, all from one sample in a study of identical twins. TCRdb re-called the 5' RACE reads with MiXCR, one entry per CDR3 protein. In the table there are a few hundred thousand distinct CDR3 sequences, roughly 9.9% of which are singletons. This same sample was also part of a study on yellow fever vaccine responses in identical twins.

The sample consisted of PBMCs. The receptor source for this set is a woman aged 18-30 years in good health. Both conserved end residues are part of each CDR3. The D gene is left open where the match is weak. Only some rows state a clone size, as once, few, many or a class for expanded clones.

v_gene	d_gene	abundance	j_gene	CDR3aa	CDR3nt
TRBV7-2	TRBD2	few	TRBJ2-5	CASSSQAGVGETQYF	TGTGCCAGCAGCTCCCAAGCGGGAGTGGGGGAGACCCAGTACTTC
TRBV29-1	TRBD2	few	TRBJ2-1	CSVEVGEGSSYNEQFF	TGCAGCGTTGAAGTAGGGGAGGGGAGCTCCTACAATGAGCAGTTCTTC
TRBV2	TRBD2	-	TRBJ2-3	CASYFSGSTDTQYF	TGTGCCAGCTACTTTAGCGGGAGCACAGATACGCAGTATTTT
TRBV7-2	-	few	TRBJ2-1	CASKLSPSVNEQFF	TGTGCCAGCAAGCTTAGCCCTAGCGTCAATGAGCAGTTCTTC
TRBV5-1	TRBD2	-	TRBJ2-1	CASSFPGLAGGLGEQFF	TGCGCCAGCAGCTTCCCCGGACTAGCGGGGGGGTTGGGTGAGCAGTTCTTC
TRBV5-1	TRBD2	many	TRBJ2-1	CASSLEAGGNFNEQFF	TGCGCCAGCAGCTTGGAGGCGGGAGGGAATTTCAATGAGCAGTTCTTC
TRBV7-2	-	few	TRBJ2-5	CASSPRWGVRETQYF	TGTGCCAGCAGCCCCCGATGGGGTGTTCGAGAGACCCAGTACTTC
TRBV11-2	TRBD2	few	TRBJ2-1	CASSLQNRLAGRKHNEQFF	TGTGCCAGCAGCTTACAAAACCGACTAGCGGGACGAAAGCACAATGAGCAGTTCTTC
TRBV5-1	-	-	TRBJ2-5	CASSPGYNKGQETQYF	TGCGCCAGCAGCCCCGGGTATAACAAGGGCCAAGAGACCCAGTACTTC
TRBV20-1	TRBD2	few	TRBJ2-1	CSARVASGSSYNEQFF	TGCAGTGCTAGAGTGGCTAGCGGGAGCTCCTACAATGAGCAGTTCTTC
TRBV9	TRBD1	many	TRBJ2-2	CASSVPGTGRTGELFF	TGTGCCAGCAGCGTTCCCGGGACAGGGAGAACCGGGGAGCTGTTTTTT
TRBV21-1	-	-	TRBJ1-3	CAARPASGASGNTIYF	TGTGCCGCACGGCCGGCAAGCGGGGCGTCAGGAAACACCATATATTTT
TRBV4-1	TRBD2	-	TRBJ2-5	CASSQDREGRAQTQYF	TGCGCCAGCAGCCAAGATAGGGAGGGCAGGGCCCAGACCCAGTACTTC
TRBV20-1	-	few	TRBJ2-1	CSARDMVRQPLNEQFF	TGCAGTGCTAGAGATATGGTCCGCCAGCCACTCAATGAGCAGTTCTTC
TRBV15	-	many	TRBJ2-7	CATSREPYEQYF	TGTGCCACCAGCAGAGAACCCTACGAGCAGTACTTC
TRBV20-1	-	-	TRBJ2-2	CSADILLASSTGELFF	TGCAGTGCTGACATACTACTAGCCTCGAGCACCGGGGAGCTGTTTTTT
TRBV7-6	-	-	TRBJ2-5	CASSPQGPVMLETQYF	TGTGCCAGCAGCCCCCAGGGCCCCGTAATGTTAGAGACCCAGTACTTC
TRBV6-1	-	few	TRBJ2-1	CASSSAGTPFNEQFF	TGTGCCAGCAGCTCAGCGGGCACGCCCTTCAATGAGCAGTTCTTC
TRBV5-1	TRBD1	-	TRBJ1-5	CASSWDRGSAMDQPQHF	TGCGCCAGCAGCTGGGACAGGGGATCGGCGATGGATCAGCCCCAGCATTTT
TRBV7-2	-	few	TRBJ2-1	CASSLPGGPLEQFF	TGTGCCAGCAGCTTACCCGGGGGCCCCCTGGAGCAGTTCTTC
TRBV4-3	-	-	TRBJ2-7	CASSPRDLSYEQYF	TGCGCCAGCAGCCCCCGGGACCTTTCCTACGAGCAGTACTTC
TRBV30	-	-	TRBJ2-5	CAWSRTRRGETQYF	TGTGCCTGGAGCAGGACCCGTCGGGGAGAGACCCAGTACTTC
TRBV29-1	-	many	TRBJ2-5	CSVDPDGVAQETQYF	TGCAGCGTCGACCCGGACGGGGTAGCCCAAGAGACCCAGTACTTC
TRBV29-1	-	many	TRBJ1-5	CSVSQGQGMQPQHF	TGCAGCGTTTCCCAAGGGCAGGGGATGCAGCCCCAGCATTTT
TRBV5-1	-	many	TRBJ2-7	CASSLDRSYEQYF	TGCGCCAGCAGCTTGGACAGATCCTACGAGCAGTACTTC
TRBV3-1	-	few	TRBJ2-1	CASSQEWLASLYNEQFF	TGTGCCAGCAGCCAAGAATGGCTCGCATCACTCTACAATGAGCAGTTCTTC
TRBV6-1	TRBD1	few	TRBJ2-7	CASSEHGRGRYEQYF	TGTGCCAGCAGTGAACATGGAAGGGGGCGATACGAGCAGTACTTC
TRBV25-1	-	-	TRBJ2-5	CASSEGGSGGETQYF	TGTGCCAGCAGCGAAGGGGGAAGCGGAGGGGAGACCCAGTACTTC
TRBV7-9	TRBD2	-	TRBJ2-1	CASSAAGGLYNEQFF	TGTGCCAGCAGCGCAGCGGGAGGGTTGTACAATGAGCAGTTCTTC
TRBV3-1	-	-	TRBJ2-7	CASSSFRGNYEQYF	TGTGCCAGCAGCTCGTTCAGGGGTAACTACGAGCAGTACTTC
TRBV12-3/TRBV12-4	TRBD2	few	TRBJ2-3	CASSLGTSGALLDTQYF	TGTGCCAGCAGTTTAGGGACTAGCGGGGCCCTTCTTGATACGCAGTATTTT
TRBV12-3/TRBV12-4	-	many	TRBJ1-1	CASSYRSEAFF	TGTGCCAGCAGTTACAGGTCTGAAGCTTTCTTT
TRBV4-2	-	-	TRBJ2-7	CASSQVWPPSYEQYF	TGTGCCAGCAGCCAAGTCTGGCCACCTTCCTACGAGCAGTACTTC
TRBV6-1	TRBD1	-	TRBJ2-1	CASSRGLDRDYNEQFF	TGTGCCAGCAGCCGCGGACTCGACAGGGATTACAATGAGCAGTTCTTC
TRBV20-1	-	few	TRBJ2-1	CSARDFARVFSYNEQFF	TGCAGTGCTAGAGATTTCGCCAGGGTTTTTTCCTACAATGAGCAGTTCTTC
TRBV12-3/TRBV12-4	-	-	TRBJ2-1	CASTEGSYNEQFF	TGTGCCTCCACGGAAGGCTCCTACAATGAGCAGTTCTTC
TRBV3-1	-	few	TRBJ2-2	CASSQRGASNTGELFF	TGTGCCAGCAGCCAACGAGGGGCCTCTAACACCGGGGAGCTGTTTTTT
TRBV7-9	TRBD1	-	TRBJ1-6	CASRESGGSTLHF	TGTGCCAGCAGAGAGTCAGGGGGTAGTACCCTCCACTTT
TRBV15	TRBD2	-	TRBJ2-1	CATSRASIAGGLYNEQFF	TGTGCCACCAGCAGAGCATCCATAGCGGGAGGGCTCTACAATGAGCAGTTCTTC
TRBV5-1	TRBD1	many	TRBJ1-1	CASSSQGGNTEAFF	TGCGCCAGCAGCTCACAGGGGGGTAACACTGAAGCTTTCTTT
TRBV20-1	TRBD2	-	TRBJ2-3	CSDGGALTDTQYF	TGCAGTGACGGGGGGGCACTCACAGATACGCAGTATTTT
TRBV19	-	-	TRBJ2-7	CASSIDQQGLNEQYF	TGTGCCAGTAGTATAGATCAACAGGGTTTGAACGAGCAGTACTTC
TRBV12-3/TRBV12-4	-	many	TRBJ1-4	CASSLVPGEKLFF	TGTGCCAGCAGTTTAGTCCCAGGCGAAAAACTGTTTTTT